These 13 T cell receptor beta chains were sequenced from one sample in a study of Graves' ophthalmopathy and Graves' hyperthyroidism. Amplified TCR beta CDR3 regions were obtained using RNA transcripts as template. Investigators did first-round RT-PCR with HTBI primers, then second-round multiplex PCR. TCRdb reprocessed the multiplex PCR reads via MiXCR and lists one record per CDR3 protein. Of around 1,200,000 distinct CDR3 sequences listed, around a third are singletons. The source material was peripheral blood or thyroid tissue (not recorded which). Receptor source: an adult man with Graves' hyperthyroidism.

CDR3 DNA sequence: TGTGCCAGCAGTGGACAGGGGGCTTTCTTT. Translation gives CASSGQGAFF. The chain combines TRBV25-1 with TRBJ1-1, with 8 bases aligning to TRBD1. CDR1 and CDR2 from the germline V gene are MGHDK and SYGVNS. This CDR3 is built from 10 residues. J was trimmed by 11 bases and V by 4 bases; bases with no gene match: 0.

As to this clonotype: One base away lies a much larger clone, so this may be a sequencing read error. The chain employs TRBV19 and TRBJ1-2; D is unclear. The V gene's germline CDR1 is LNHDA and CDR2 SQIVND (reference sequence). The CDR3 runs to 18 residues. CDR3 in DNA: TGTGCCAGTAGTGTCGACACCATACAAGTCGGCGCCGGCGATGGCCACACCTTC. Protein: CASSVDTIQVGAGDGHTF.

This clonotype was seen once. The genes are TRBV4-2 and TRBJ2-3; D gene uncertain. This CDR3 has 12 amino acids. CDR1 LGHNA and CDR2 YNFKEQ come from the germline V gene. V was cut by 5 bases and J by 4 bases, with 7 bases left in between. The CDR3 nucleotides read TGTGCCAGCAGCGACCCGCCAGATACGCAGTATTTT. Protein sequence: CASSDPPDTQYF.

In its sample, this clonotype was seen a few times. This sequence joins TRBV10-3 and TRBJ1-4; 9 bases are a match to TRBD1. Germline loops: CDR1 ENHRY, CDR2 SYGVKD. V shed 8 bases and J 5 bases; nucleotides not matched to a gene: 6. The CDR3 spans 14 residues. The CDR3 reads CAIGGGQGNEKLFF. The CDR3 DNA reads TGTGCCATCGGGGGGGGACAGGGAAATGAAAAACTGTTTTTT.

The table lists this clonotype with a few counts. The chain links TRBV12-3 or TRBV12-4 to TRBJ1-4, with 10 bases that match TRBD1. Germline trimming cut 7 bases from V and 5 bases from J; bases unmatched to any gene: 4. CDR3 length: 14 amino acids. CDR3 sequence (DNA): TGTGCCAGCACGGTGGACAGGGGGAATGAAAAACTGTTTTTT. Encoded protein: CASTVDRGNEKLFF.

As to this clonotype: It is likely a read error, because the conserved phenylalanine at the end of the CDR3 is missing. The limits of the CDR3 on the DNA are not certain, so only TCRdb's listed CDR3 is given. This chain joins TRBV2 and TRBJ2-2; the D call TRBD1 from the table was never checked on the DNA. Germline CDR1 reads SNHLY; CDR2 reads FYNNEI. Inclusive of both ends, the CDR3 amounts to 9 amino acids. This chain's CDR3 is CASSETPGQ.

In this sample, this clonotype turned up many times. This chain links TRBV19 with TRBJ2-7; tentative D call: TRBD2 (5 bases). Germline lookup yields CDR1 LNHDA and CDR2 SQIVND (reference sequence). The CDR3 covers 11 residues. Between the trimmed V and J ends, which lost 9 bases and 7 bases, there was a span of 13 bases. CDR3 DNA: TGTGCCAGCAAACAAAGGGAGGAGCAGTACTTC. Translation gives CASKQREEQYF.

This clonotype was seen repeatedly, ten times or more. The genes are TRBV7-9 and TRBJ1-6; D is undetermined. The CDR3 runs to 14 residues. The germline CDR1 and CDR2 sequences are SEHNR and FQNEAQ (reference sequence). Trimming shortened V by 5 bases and J by 7 bases, and 12 bases separated the two germline ends. CDR3 DNA: TGTGCCAGCAGCCTCGGGGTCTGGAATTCACCCCTCCACTTT. Amino acids: CASSLGVWNSPLHF.

This clonotype was recorded a few times. The rearrangement links TRBV5-1 to TRBJ2-7, with unresolved D. The CDR3 length is 14 residues. The germline V gene has CDR1 SGHRS and CDR2 YFSETQ. V was clipped by 0 bases and J by 3 bases, with 10 bases between them. Written as DNA, the CDR3 is TGCGCCAGCAGCTTGGAGGGTTTGGACTACGAGCAGTACTTC. This encodes CASSLEGLDYEQYF.

V usage is TRBV14 and J usage is TRBJ2-2; D perhaps matches TRBD1 (6 bases). CDR1 is SGHDN, CDR2 FVKESK, per germline. V was cut by 6 bases and J by 5 bases, with 13 bases left in between. CDR3 length equals 14 residues. In DNA form, the CDR3 reads TGTGCCAGCAGTCGGGGACATTCAACCGGGGAGCTGTTTTTT. Translation gives CASSRGHSTGELFF.

This clonotype occurred many times. CDR3 region: CASSFGDRRRRDEKLFF. In nucleotides, the CDR3 is TGTGCCAGCAGCTTCGGTGATAGGCGACGGAGAGATGAAAAACTGTTTTTT. The chain employs TRBV7-9 and TRBJ1-4; D ambiguous. Germline V gene lookup returns CDR1 SEHNR and CDR2 FQNEAQ (reference sequence). V gave up 3 bases and J gave up 6 bases, with 20 bases separating them. This CDR3 region has 17 residues. Combining the CDR3 with reference TRBV7-9 and TRBJ1-4 gives the whole variable domain DTGVSQNPRHKITKRGQNVTFRCDPISEHNRLYWYRQTLGQGPEFLTYFQNEAQLEKSRLLSDRFSAERPKGSFSTLEIQRTEQGDSAMYLCASSFGDRRRRDEKLFFGSGTQLSVL.

In its sample, this clonotype was seen once. A read error is possible here, since a much larger clone lies one base away. J is TRBJ2-2 and V is TRBV19, with 7 bases fitting TRBD2. The CDR3 contains 14 residues. Per the germline V gene, CDR1 is LNHDA and CDR2 is SQIVND (reference sequence). CDR3 nucleotide sequence: TGTGACAGTAAAGCAGGGAGGGCGGCCGGGGAGCTGTTTTTT. Encoded protein: CDSKAGRAAGELFF. The full variable domain, its missing parts supplied by reference TRBV19 and TRBJ2-2, is DGGITQSPKYLFRKEGQNVTLSCEQNLNHDAMYWYRQDPGQGLRLIYYSQIVNDFQKGDIAEGYSVSREKKESFPLTVTSAQKNPTAFYLCDSKAGRAAGELFFGEGSRLTVL.

This clonotype was counted only a few times. The chain joins TRBV20-1 to TRBJ2-7, with a possible D match to TRBD2 (6 bases). CDR1 and CDR2 from the germline V gene are DFQATT and SNEGSKA (reference sequence). The CDR3 covers 14 residues. Between the trimmed V and J ends, which lost 7 bases and 3 bases, there was a span of 19 bases. CDR3 amino acids: CSVLPRRGGYEQYF. CDR3 nucleotide sequence: TGCAGTGTACTTCCGAGGAGGGGCGGCTACGAGCAGTACTTC.